Listed below are T cell receptor beta chains from one sample, sequenced in a study of blood T cell repertoires in COVID-19. This table comes from immunoSEQ multiplex PCR, and its TCRdb copy is limited to in-frame clones, with some not included. The table lists around 250,000 clones, over 75% of them singletons. The sample taken for sequencing was peripheral blood. The receptor source for this set is a woman aged 65 to 85 with COVID-19, enrolled during active disease. Both conserved end residues are part of each CDR3. Fields, in order: V gene, J gene, D gene, clone size, CDR3 DNA, CDR3 protein. A D gene is named only where the DNA matches it firmly. The size field is filled for only some rows; it gives once, few, many or a size class.

V gene: TRBV6-5
J gene: TRBJ1-2
D gene: TRBD1
clone size: -
CDR3 DNA: TGTGCCAGCAGTCGTCCCGGGACAGGGCAGAATGGCTACACCTTC
CDR3 protein: CASSRPGTGQNGYTF

V gene: TRBV18
J gene: TRBJ2-3
D gene: TRBD2
clone size: -
CDR3 DNA: TGTGCCAGCTCACTGGGACTAGCGGGAGTCGGAGATACGCAGTATTTT
CDR3 protein: CASSLGLAGVGDTQYF

V gene: TRBV5-1
J gene: TRBJ2-5
D gene: TRBD1
clone size: few
CDR3 DNA: TGCGCCAGCAGCTTGGCCGCGGACAGGCAAGAGACCCAGTACTTC
CDR3 protein: CASSLAADRQETQYF

V gene: TRBV7-2
J gene: TRBJ2-7
D gene: TRBD2
clone size: -
CDR3 DNA: TGTGCCAGCAGCCCATGGGGGGGCTACGAGCAGTACTTC
CDR3 protein: CASSPWGGYEQYF

V gene: TRBV9
J gene: TRBJ2-1
D gene: TRBD2
clone size: -
CDR3 DNA: TGTGCCAGCAGCGTACTAGCGGGAAATCCCAATGAGCAGTTCTTC
CDR3 protein: CASSVLAGNPNEQFF

V gene: TRBV6-5
J gene: TRBJ1-1
D gene: -
clone size: -
CDR3 DNA: TGTGCCAGCAGTTACAGAGGGTCAGGCACTGAAGCTTTCTTT
CDR3 protein: CASSYRGSGTEAFF

V gene: TRBV5-1
J gene: TRBJ2-5
D gene: -
clone size: -
CDR3 DNA: TGCGCCAGCAGGAGAATTCAAGAGACCCAGTACTTC
CDR3 protein: CASRRIQETQYF

V gene: TRBV4-3
J gene: TRBJ1-6
D gene: -
clone size: -
CDR3 DNA: TGCGCCAGCAGCCAAGGTTGGGGGCAAAATTCACCCCTCCACTTT
CDR3 protein: CASSQGWGQNSPLHF

V gene: TRBV6-4
J gene: TRBJ1-2
D gene: -
clone size: -
CDR3 DNA: TGTGCCAGCAGTGACGGAGGGGACGGCTATGGCTACACCTTC
CDR3 protein: CASSDGGDGYGYTF

V gene: TRBV18
J gene: TRBJ1-2
D gene: -
clone size: -
CDR3 DNA: TGTGCCAGCTCACCACCAGCCCGCTATGGCTACACCTTC
CDR3 protein: CASSPPARYGYTF

V gene: TRBV27
J gene: TRBJ1-5
D gene: TRBD1
clone size: -
CDR3 DNA: TGTGCCAGCAGTTTATCGGCAGGGGGTCAGCCCCAGCATTTT
CDR3 protein: CASSLSAGGQPQHF

V gene: TRBV7-8
J gene: TRBJ1-3
D gene: TRBD1
clone size: few
CDR3 DNA: TGTGCCAGCAGCCTAGCCGGGACAGCTGGAAACACCATATATTTT
CDR3 protein: CASSLAGTAGNTIYF

V gene: TRBV27
J gene: TRBJ1-2
D gene: TRBD1
clone size: -
CDR3 DNA: TGTGCCAGCCGACAGGGGGTCGACTATGGCTACACCTTC
CDR3 protein: CASRQGVDYGYTF